These T cell receptor beta chains were read from a single sample in a study of T-cell reconstitution after alpha-beta-depleted transplantation in children. MiXCR was run by TCRdb on the PCR reads, yielding one entry per CDR3 protein. The sample shows some 350,000 distinct CDR3 sequences, about 17% of them seen only once. The material was PBMCs, mostly from graft donor cells, obtained 360 days after TCRalphabeta/CD19-depleted stem cell transplant. The source of these receptors is a male patient aged 2 to 9 who had a stem cell transplant for acute lymphoblastic leukemia, so the T cells may come from the graft donor. CDR3s include the opening cysteine and the closing phenylalanine or tryptophan. The D gene is left open where the match is weak. Size values are once, few and many counts, or a class for expanded clones, and some rows have none.

TRBD2 TRBJ2-3 15 TRBV12-3/TRBV12-4 many CASSLEREWTDTQYF TGTGCCAGCAGTTTGGAGCGGGAGTGGACAGATACGCAGTATTTT
- TRBJ1-3 12 TRBV12-3/TRBV12-4 few CASSPVGNTIYF TGTGCCAGCAGTCCGGTTGGAAACACCATATATTTT
- TRBJ2-3 17 TRBV4-1 - CASSQDHIAVPTDTQYF TGCGCCAGCAGCCAAGATCACATAGCGGTACCCACAGATACGCAGTATTTT
TRBD2 TRBJ2-4 17 TRBV12-3/TRBV12-4 few CASSFSSGRLAKNIQYF TGTGCCAGCAGTTTTTCTAGCGGACGCTTAGCCAAAAACATTCAGTACTTC
- TRBJ2-2 15 TRBV5-1 - CASSPTGEGTGELFF TGCGCCAGCAGCCCTACAGGGGAGGGCACCGGGGAGCTGTTTTTT
- TRBJ2-1 12 TRBV20-1 few CSARLQYNEQFF TGCAGTGCTAGATTACAGTACAATGAGCAGTTCTTC
- TRBJ2-7 14 TRBV6-1 few CASSDPGRDYEQYF TGTGCCAGCAGCGACCCGGGACGGGACTACGAGCAGTACTTC
TRBD1 TRBJ2-7 16 TRBV4-1 few CASSQEGQGLSYEQYF TGCGCCAGCAGCCAAGAGGGACAGGGTCTCTCCTACGAGCAGTACTTC
TRBD1 TRBJ2-6 15 TRBV5-1 - CASSPGGTGANVLTF TGCGCCAGCAGCCCAGGGGGTACTGGGGCCAACGTCCTGACTTTC
- TRBJ2-5 11 TRBV29-1 - CSVGWGETQYF TGCAGCGTTGGGTGGGGAGAGACCCAGTACTTC
TRBD2 TRBJ2-3 14 TRBV28 - CASSLTSGTYTQYF TGTGCCAGCAGTTTAACTAGCGGGACGTATACGCAGTATTTT
- TRBJ2-1 14 TRBV12-3/TRBV12-4 - CASRLRESYNEQFF TGTGCCAGCAGGTTAAGAGAATCCTACAATGAGCAGTTCTTC
TRBD1 TRBJ1-1 15 TRBV7-9 few CASSVDRGPNTEAFF TGTGCCAGCAGTGTTGACAGGGGGCCGAACACTGAAGCTTTCTTT
TRBD1 TRBJ2-5 14 TRBV5-1 - CASRPTGGAETQYF TGCGCCAGCAGGCCTACAGGGGGCGCGGAGACCCAGTACTTC
TRBD2 TRBJ2-5 12 TRBV20-1 few CSGRGGGETQYF TGCAGTGGCCGTGGCGGGGGAGAGACCCAGTACTTC
- TRBJ1-1 15 TRBV10-3 few CAISESGTLNTEAFF TGTGCCATCAGTGAGTCAGGGACCCTGAACACTGAAGCTTTCTTT